What follows is one TCR beta chain and its context. Germline CDR1 SGHTS, CDR2 YDEGEE. Between the trimmed V and J ends, which lost 2 bases and 4 bases, there was a span of 13 bases. This CDR3 comprises 15 residues. The data are from a study of blood T cell repertoires in COVID-19. Profiling relied on immunoSEQ multiplex PCR, and the TCRdb table lists in-frame clones only, not all of them. Among fewer than 700,000 clones listed, about 89% were seen once. The clonotype was recovered from a woman aged 45-59 years with COVID-19, enrolled during active disease. The sequencing sample was made of peripheral blood. The rearrangement uses TRBV5-8 and TRBJ1-3; D unresolved. The CDR3 region is CASSLGGEKGNTIYF. The CDR3 DNA reads TGTGCCAGCAGCTTAGGTGGGGAGAAGGGAAACACCATATATTTT.